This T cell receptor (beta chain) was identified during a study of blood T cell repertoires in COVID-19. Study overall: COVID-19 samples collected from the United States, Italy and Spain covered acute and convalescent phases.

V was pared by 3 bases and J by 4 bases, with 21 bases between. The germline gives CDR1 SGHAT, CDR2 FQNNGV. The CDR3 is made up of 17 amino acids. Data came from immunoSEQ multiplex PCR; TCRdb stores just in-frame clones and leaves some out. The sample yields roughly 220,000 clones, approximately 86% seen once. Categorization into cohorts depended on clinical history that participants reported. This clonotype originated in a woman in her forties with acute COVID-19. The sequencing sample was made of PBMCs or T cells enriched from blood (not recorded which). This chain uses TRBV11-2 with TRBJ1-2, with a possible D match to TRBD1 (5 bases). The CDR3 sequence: CASSFNDRGLASYGYTF. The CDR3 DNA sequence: TGTGCCAGCAGCTTTAACGACCGGGGACTAGCTAGCTATGGCTACACCTTC.